The 19 T cell receptor beta chains below all came from one sample that was sequenced in a study of T-cell memory formation after mild COVID-19. TCRdb reanalysed the 5' RACE reads using MiXCR and keeps one entry per CDR3 protein. The table shows 170,000 or so distinct CDR3 sequences, with roughly a fifth occurring only once. Material for sequencing was PBMCs or a T cell subset sorted from them (not recorded which). The receptors here all came from an adult woman who had mild COVID-19 (a few samples of this study predate the infection). Cell type and time point are not known.

The J gene is TRBJ2-1, the V gene TRBV6-2 or TRBV6-3; a weak D match, TRBD2 (6 bases). This CDR3 comprises 12 residues. The germline CDR1 and CDR2 sequences are MNHEY and SVGEGT. V lost 6 bases and J 10 bases, leaving 13 bases between the germline ends. The CDR3 bases are TGTGCCAGCAGCCCGGGGCGGGGAGAGCAGTTCTTC. The encoded protein is CASSPGRGEQFF.

V gene TRBV25-1 combines with J gene TRBJ2-3; D remains ambiguous. CDR1 is MGHDK and CDR2 is SYGVNS in the germline V gene. Trimming pared 1 base from V and 4 bases from J, leaving 6 bases between. The CDR3 contains 13 residues. In nucleotides, the CDR3 is TGTGCCAGCAGTGAATGGGTTGCAGATACGCAGTATTTT. Encoded protein: CASSEWVADTQYF.

The chain couples TRBV20-1 to TRBJ2-3; weak D call: TRBD2 (6 bases). V lost 2 bases to trimming and J lost 0 bases, with 18 bases between them. The CDR3 consists of 17 residues. Germline V gives CDR1 DFQATT, CDR2 SNEGSKA (reference sequence). Here the CDR3 reads CSARPYRGSGSTDTQYF. Here the CDR3 DNA reads TGCAGTGCTAGACCGTATCGAGGGAGCGGGAGCACAGATACGCAGTATTTT.

This chain links TRBV10-3 with TRBJ1-1; D gene ambiguous. V shed 7 bases and J shed 4 bases, with 16 bases lying between them. From germline, CDR1 is ENHRY and CDR2 SYGVKD. CDR3 length: 14 residues. This chain's CDR3 is CAITAGVAGTEAFF. CDR3 sequence (DNA): TGTGCCATCACCGCTGGCGTTGCGGGCACTGAAGCTTTCTTT.

This chain connects TRBV7-3 to TRBJ1-1; 7 nucleotides agree with TRBD1. This CDR3 has 17 amino acids. CDR1 and CDR2 (germline): SGHTA, FQGTGA. Trimming took 5 bases from V and 5 from J; bases not matched to a gene: 17. The CDR3 coding sequence is TGTGCCAGCAGCCAACCCGAAGGGACAGCCCAGGGTACTGAAGCTTTCTTT. This translates into CASSQPEGTAQGTEAFF.

This clonotype was picked up a small number of times. This sequence joins TRBV27 and TRBJ2-3; TRBD2 matches at 10 bases. CDR3 length: 15 amino acids. Germline V gene sequence: CDR1 MNHEY, CDR2 SMNVEV (reference sequence). J was trimmed by 3 bases and V by 8 bases; bases with no gene match: 8. CDR3 in amino acids: CASGTGTSVTDTQYF. The CDR3 coding sequence is TGTGCCAGCGGAACCGGGACTAGCGTAACAGATACGCAGTATTTT.

This rearrangement joins TRBV9 to TRBJ1-2; D remains unclear. CDR1 SGDLS and CDR2 YYNGEE come from the germline V gene. The CDR3 sequence is 12 residues long. V was trimmed by 0 bases and J by 8 bases, leaving 8 bases between them. CDR3 sequence reads: CASSVAGGGYTF. As DNA, the CDR3 is TGTGCCAGCAGCGTAGCCGGTGGGGGCTACACCTTC.

Concerning this clonotype: A read error may be the cause here, since a much bigger clone is one base away. This chain connects TRBV5-5 to TRBJ1-1; TRBD1 agrees at 9 bases. The length of the CDR3 is 14 residues. J gave up 3 bases and V 4 bases, and 4 bases lay outside the gene matches. Germline-derived CDR1 and CDR2 are SGHKS and YYEKEE (reference sequence). CDR3 amino acids: CASSPGTGYTEAFF. The CDR3 nucleotides read TGTGCCAGCAGCCCCGGGACAGGGTACACTGAAGCTTTCTTT. Looking up the rest from reference TRBV5-5 and TRBJ1-1 gives the full variable domain: DAGVTQSPTHLIKTRGQQVTLRCSPISGHKSVSWYQQVLGQGPQFIFQYYEKEERGRGNFPDRFSARQFPNYSSELNVNALLLGDSALYLCASSPGTGYTEAFFGQGTRLTVV.

Only a few counts were recorded for this clonotype. This CDR3 reads CASSWAGGADTQYF. CDR3 in DNA: TGTGCCAGCAGTTGGGCAGGGGGCGCGGATACGCAGTATTTT. This rearrangement joins TRBV6-2 or TRBV6-3 to TRBJ2-3; TRBD1 aligns across 8 bases. The trim removed 4 bases at V and 6 bases at J, leaving 6 bases unmatched. The CDR3 totals 14 residues. Germline CDR1 and CDR2: MNHEY and SVGEGT.

This clonotype was counted only a few times. The rearrangement links TRBV20-1 to TRBJ2-1, with 9 bases fitting TRBD2. Germline V gene lookup returns CDR1 DFQATT and CDR2 SNEGSKA (reference sequence). CDR3 length: 16 amino acids. V trimming: 5 bases; J trimming: 3 bases; junction bases outside the gene matches: 11. CDR3 DNA: TGCAGTGCTGGTCGCGAAGCGGGAGGCGTCTACAATGAGCAGTTCTTC. Amino acid sequence: CSAGREAGGVYNEQFF.

The V call is TRBV12-3 or TRBV12-4, the J call TRBJ1-2; D is unclear. This CDR3 is 15 amino acids long. Trimming cost V 2 bases and J 3 bases, with 13 bases left between them. The DNA of the CDR3 is TGTGCCAGCAGTTTATTTTCTCGGGGATACTATGGCTACACCTTC. This sequence encodes CASSLFSRGYYGYTF.

This clonotype was picked up a small number of times. The V gene is TRBV7-9, the J gene TRBJ1-3, with TRBD1 as a possible D gene (5 bases). This CDR3 spans 14 amino acids. V lost 5 bases and J 0 bases, leaving 8 bases between the germline ends. Germline V gene data show CDR1 as SEHNR and CDR2 as FQNEAQ (reference sequence). The CDR3 sequence is CASSLQASGNTIYF. In DNA form, the CDR3 reads TGTGCCAGCAGCCTACAGGCCTCTGGAAACACCATATATTTT.

This clonotype has only a few counts. The genes are TRBV7-9 and TRBJ1-1; 12 positions match TRBD1. The CDR3 is made up of 12 amino acids. CDR1 and CDR2 from the germline V gene are SEHNR and FQNEAQ (reference sequence). The CDR3 here is CAGQGASTEAFF. The CDR3 bases are TGTGCGGGACAGGGGGCCTCGACTGAAGCTTTCTTT.

This clonotype was seen a handful of times. The chain uses TRBV7-9 and TRBJ2-7, with TRBD2 as a possible D gene (6 bases). Germline V gene data show CDR1 as SEHNR and CDR2 as FQNEAQ (reference sequence). The CDR3 length is 18 residues. Trimming stripped 0 bases from V and 2 bases from J, with 20 bases between. CDR3 DNA sequence: TGTGCCAGCAGCTTAGCCATTGAGGAGGGCGGCGGAACCTACGAGCAGTACTTC. Its translation is CASSLAIEEGGGTYEQYF.

The V and J genes are TRBV7-9 and TRBJ2-1; D is uncertain. The CDR3 has 13 residues. The germline V gene has CDR1 SEHNR and CDR2 FQNEAQ (reference sequence). Trimming pared 1 base from V and 7 bases from J, leaving 8 bases between. The CDR3 loop is CASSLVAVNEQFF. The CDR3 nucleotides are TGTGCCAGCAGCTTAGTAGCAGTTAATGAGCAGTTCTTC.

This clonotype has more than one count but fewer than ten. V is TRBV6-5 and J is TRBJ1-5, with TRBD1 identical over 11 bases. Trimming cost V 5 bases and J 2 bases; bases outside gene matches: 11. This CDR3 contains 18 residues. In germline, CDR1 is MNHEY, CDR2 SVGAGI. This CDR3 reads CASSVGQGGAGGNQPQHF. CDR3 nucleotides: TGTGCCAGCAGTGTGGGACAGGGGGGTGCCGGGGGCAATCAGCCCCAGCATTTT.

This sequence joins TRBV7-9 and TRBJ2-1, with a possible D match to TRBD1 (7 bases). Trimming took 5 bases from V and 5 from J, leaving 22 bases between them. This CDR3 region has 17 residues. The germline gives CDR1 SEHNR, CDR2 FQNEAQ (reference sequence). The CDR3 is CASSAFMRDSNNNEQFF. The CDR3, as DNA: TGTGCCAGCAGCGCGTTTATGCGGGACAGCAATAACAATGAGCAGTTCTTC.

The chain recombines TRBV12-3 or TRBV12-4 with TRBJ2-1; the D is unclear. V was pared by 6 bases and J by 7 bases, with 19 bases between. CDR3 length: 15 amino acids. For the CDR3, the DNA is TGTGCCAGCAGCGATCACTACAAGGAGTGGAATGAGCAGTTCTTC. The encoded protein is CASSDHYKEWNEQFF.

The rearrangement links TRBV7-8 to TRBJ2-2; perhaps TRBD1 as D (5 bases). Trimming removed 1 base from V and 1 base from J, with 10 bases in between. The germline gives CDR1 SGHVS, CDR2 FQNEAQ. The CDR3 is 16 amino acids. In DNA, the CDR3 is TGTGCCAGCAGCTTAGACAGGAGAGGGAACACCGGGGAGCTGTTTTTT. It specifies CASSLDRRGNTGELFF.